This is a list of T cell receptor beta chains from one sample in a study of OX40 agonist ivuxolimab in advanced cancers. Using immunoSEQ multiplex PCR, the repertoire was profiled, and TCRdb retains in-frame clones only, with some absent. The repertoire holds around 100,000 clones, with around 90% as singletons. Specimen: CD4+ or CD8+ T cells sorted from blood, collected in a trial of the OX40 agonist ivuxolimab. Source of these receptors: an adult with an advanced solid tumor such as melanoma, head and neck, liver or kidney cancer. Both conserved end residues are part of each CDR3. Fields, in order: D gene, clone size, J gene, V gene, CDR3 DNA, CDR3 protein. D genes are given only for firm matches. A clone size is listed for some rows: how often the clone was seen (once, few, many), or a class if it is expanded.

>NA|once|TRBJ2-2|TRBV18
TGTGCCAGCTCACCATTGGACCCCACCCTTACCGGGGAGCTGTTTTTT
CASSPLDPTLTGELFF
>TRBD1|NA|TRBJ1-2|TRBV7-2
TGTGCCAGCAGCGCAAGGGACAGGAGAAACTATGGCTACACCTTC
CASSARDRRNYGYTF
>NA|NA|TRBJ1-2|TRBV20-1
TGCAGTGCTAGGACGGACTATGGCTACACCTTC
CSARTDYGYTF
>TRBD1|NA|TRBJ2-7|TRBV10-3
TGTGCCATTGGGACAGCCTCCTACGAGCAGTACTTC
CAIGTASYEQYF
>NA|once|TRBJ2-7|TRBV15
TGTGCCACCAGCAGAGATGGGCTATACGAGCAGTACTTC
CATSRDGLYEQYF
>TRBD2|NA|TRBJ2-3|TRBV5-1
TGCGCCAGCAGCCTGGGGGGACTAGCGGCCACAGATACGCAGTATTTT
CASSLGGLAATDTQYF
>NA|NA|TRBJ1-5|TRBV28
TGTGCCAGCAGTTTCCGAAGACTGGCCGTGGTGGACAATCAGCCCCAGCATTTT
CASSFRRLAVVDNQPQHF
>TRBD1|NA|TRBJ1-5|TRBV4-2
TGTGCCAGCAGCCAAGAAGGAAACAGGGGTAATCAGCCCCAGCATTTT
CASSQEGNRGNQPQHF
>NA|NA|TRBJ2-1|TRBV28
TGTGCCAGCAGTTTGGGGGGTCACCTAATTTCCTACAATGAGCAGTTCTTC
CASSLGGHLISYNEQFF
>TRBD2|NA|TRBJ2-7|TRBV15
TGTGCCACCAGCAGAGATTACGACGGGAGGGCCTACGAGCAGTACTTC
CATSRDYDGRAYEQYF
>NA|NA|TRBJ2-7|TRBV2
TGTGCCAGCAGTGAGGGCGACGCAAACTCCTACGAGCAGTACTTC
CASSEGDANSYEQYF
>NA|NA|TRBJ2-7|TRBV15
TGTGCCACCAGCACGGGACCGTTTCAAACCTACGAGCAGTACTTC
CATSTGPFQTYEQYF
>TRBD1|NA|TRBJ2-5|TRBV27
TGTGCCAGCAGTGCCCGGACAGGGGGCGAGACCCAGTACTTC
CASSARTGGETQYF
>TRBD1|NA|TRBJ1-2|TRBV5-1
TGCGCCAGCACCCTCGGGACAGGGCCCGGCTACACCTTC
CASTLGTGPGYTF
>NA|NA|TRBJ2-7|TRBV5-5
TGTGCCAGCAGCTTCCCTACAGGTAAAAACTACGAGCAGTACTTC
CASSFPTGKNYEQYF
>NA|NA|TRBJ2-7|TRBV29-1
TGCAGCGTTGTGGAACAGGGGAGGTCCAACGAGCAGTACTTC
CSVVEQGRSNEQYF
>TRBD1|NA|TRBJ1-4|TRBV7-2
TGTGCCAGCAGCCGAGGACAGGGTAATGAAAAACTGTTTTTT
CASSRGQGNEKLFF
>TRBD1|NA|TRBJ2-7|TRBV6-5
TGTGCCAGCAGTCGGCGGACAGGCCGCTCCTACGAGCAGTACTTC
CASSRRTGRSYEQYF
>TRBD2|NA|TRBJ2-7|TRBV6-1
TGTGCCAGCAGTGACCCTAGACTAGCGGGTTTGGAGCAGTACTTC
CASSDPRLAGLEQYF
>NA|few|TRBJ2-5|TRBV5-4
TGTGCCAGCAGCGCTGGACTTAGTCAAGAGACCCAGTACTTC
CASSAGLSQETQYF
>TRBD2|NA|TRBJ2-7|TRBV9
TGTGCCAGCAGCAGGACTAGCGGGTTTACTGGGGGGTACGAGCAGTACTTC
CASSRTSGFTGGYEQYF
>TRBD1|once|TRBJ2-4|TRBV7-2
TGTGCCAGCAGCTCGGGACAGATAAACATTCAGTACTTC
CASSSGQINIQYF
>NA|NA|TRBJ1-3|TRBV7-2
TGTGCCAGCAGTTCCCAGGGGATGAACACCATATATTTT
CASSSQGMNTIYF
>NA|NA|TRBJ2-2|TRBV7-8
TGTGCCAGCAGCTTAAAGAAAACCGCGAACACCGGGGAGCTGTTTTTT
CASSLKKTANTGELFF
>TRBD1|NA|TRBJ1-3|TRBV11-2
TGTGCCAGCAGCTCTGAGGGGGCAAGGGCTGGAAACACCATATATTTT
CASSSEGARAGNTIYF
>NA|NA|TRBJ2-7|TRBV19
TGTGCCAGTAGTCTTCTAGAAGGCGAGCAGTACTTC
CASSLLEGEQYF
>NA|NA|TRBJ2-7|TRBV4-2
TGTGCCAGCAGCCTTGGCTCAGAAGTGGGGTCCTACGAGCAGTACTTC
CASSLGSEVGSYEQYF
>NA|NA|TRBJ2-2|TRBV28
TGTGCCAGCAGTTTAAGCACCGGGGAGCTGTTTTTT
CASSLSTGELFF
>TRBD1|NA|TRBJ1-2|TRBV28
TGTGCCAGCCAGGGGGGGAACGTCTATGGCTACACCTTC
CASQGGNVYGYTF
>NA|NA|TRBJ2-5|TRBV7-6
TGTGCCAGCAGCCAATTAGCCGGGGGAGAGACCCAGTACTTC
CASSQLAGGETQYF
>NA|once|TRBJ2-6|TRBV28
TGTGCCAGCAGATCCAGGTCTGGGGCCAACGTCCTGACTTTC
CASRSRSGANVLTF
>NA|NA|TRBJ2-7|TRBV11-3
TGTGCCAGCAGCTTAAGGTCTTACGAGCAGTACTTC
CASSLRSYEQYF
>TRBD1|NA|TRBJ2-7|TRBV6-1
TGTGCCAGCAGAGCATCGACAGGGGGCGAGCAGTACTTC
CASRASTGGEQYF
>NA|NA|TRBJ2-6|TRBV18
TGTGCCAGCTCACCGCCGGGGAGCGGGGCCAACGTCCTGACTTTC
CASSPPGSGANVLTF
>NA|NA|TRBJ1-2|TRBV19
TGTGCCAGTAGTAACCTTTATGGCTACACCTTC
CASSNLYGYTF
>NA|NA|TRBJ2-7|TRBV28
TGTGCCAGCAGTTCCAACGGGTTTCTGAAATACGAGCAGTACTTC
CASSSNGFLKYEQYF
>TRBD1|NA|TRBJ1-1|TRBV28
TGTGCCAGCAGTCCCATTCAGGGGGCGCGAGAAGCTTTCTTT
CASSPIQGAREAFF
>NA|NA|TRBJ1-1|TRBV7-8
TGTGCCAGCAGCACCCAACAGGTCTACACTGAAGCTTTCTTT
CASSTQQVYTEAFF
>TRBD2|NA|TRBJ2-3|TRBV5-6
TGTGCCAGCAGCCGACTGACTAGCGGGACCACAGATACGCAGTATTTT
CASSRLTSGTTDTQYF
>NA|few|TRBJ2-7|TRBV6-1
TGTGCCAGTGGACTGGAGAGCTCCTACGAGCAGTACTTC
CASGLESSYEQYF